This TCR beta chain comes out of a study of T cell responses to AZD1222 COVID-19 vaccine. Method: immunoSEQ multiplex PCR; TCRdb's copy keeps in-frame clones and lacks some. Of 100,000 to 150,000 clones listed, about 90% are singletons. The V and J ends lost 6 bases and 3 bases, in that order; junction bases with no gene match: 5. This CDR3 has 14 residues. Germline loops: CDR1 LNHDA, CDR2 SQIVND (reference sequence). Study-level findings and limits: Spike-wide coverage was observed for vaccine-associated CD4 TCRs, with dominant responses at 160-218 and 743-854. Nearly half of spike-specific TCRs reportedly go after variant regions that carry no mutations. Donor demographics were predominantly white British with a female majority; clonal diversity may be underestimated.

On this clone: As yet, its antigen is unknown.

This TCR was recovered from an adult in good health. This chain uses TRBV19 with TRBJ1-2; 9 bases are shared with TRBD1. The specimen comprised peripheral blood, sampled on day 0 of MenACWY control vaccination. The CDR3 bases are TGTGCCAGTAGCGGACAGGGGAACGACTATGGCTACACCTTC. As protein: CASSGQGNDYGYTF.